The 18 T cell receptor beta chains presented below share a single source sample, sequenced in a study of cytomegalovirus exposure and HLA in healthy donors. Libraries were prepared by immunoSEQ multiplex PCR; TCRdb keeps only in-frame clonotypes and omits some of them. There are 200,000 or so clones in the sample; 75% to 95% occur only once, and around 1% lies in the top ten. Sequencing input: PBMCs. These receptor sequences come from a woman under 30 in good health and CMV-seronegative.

The CDR3 DNA reads TGTGCCAGCAGCGCCAGGGTTGGCGGGGAGCTGTTTTTT. It specifies CASSARVGGELFF. The chain recombines TRBV9 with TRBJ2-2; D perhaps matches TRBD1 (5 bases). Trimming removed 3 bases at V and 7 bases at J, with 10 bases between. Germline V CDR1 and CDR2: SGDLS, YYNGEE. This CDR3 has 13 amino acids.

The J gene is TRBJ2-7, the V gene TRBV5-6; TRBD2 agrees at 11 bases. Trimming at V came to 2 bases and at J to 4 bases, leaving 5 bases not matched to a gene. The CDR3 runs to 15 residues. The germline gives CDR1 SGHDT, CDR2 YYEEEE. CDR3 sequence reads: CASSFTSGSQYEQYF. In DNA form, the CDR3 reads TGTGCCAGCAGCTTCACTAGCGGGAGTCAGTACGAGCAGTACTTC.

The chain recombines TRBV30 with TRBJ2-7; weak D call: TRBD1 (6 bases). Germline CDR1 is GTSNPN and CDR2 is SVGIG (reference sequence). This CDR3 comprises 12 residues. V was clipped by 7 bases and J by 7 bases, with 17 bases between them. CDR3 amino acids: CASTAGRGEQYF. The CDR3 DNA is TGTGCCTCAACAGCCGGCAGGGGAGAGCAGTACTTC.

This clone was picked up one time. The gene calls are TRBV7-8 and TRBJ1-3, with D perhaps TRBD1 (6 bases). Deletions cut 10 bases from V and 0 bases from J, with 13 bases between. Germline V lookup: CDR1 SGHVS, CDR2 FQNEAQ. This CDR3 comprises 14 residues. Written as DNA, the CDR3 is TGTGCCACCTCCGGGACAACCTCTGGAAACACCATATATTTT. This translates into CATSGTTSGNTIYF.

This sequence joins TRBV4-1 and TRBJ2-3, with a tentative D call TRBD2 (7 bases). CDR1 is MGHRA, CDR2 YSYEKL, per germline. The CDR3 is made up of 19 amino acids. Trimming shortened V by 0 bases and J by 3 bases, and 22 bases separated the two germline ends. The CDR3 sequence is CASSQEGPPGGAGTDTQYF. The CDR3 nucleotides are TGCGCCAGCAGCCAAGAAGGGCCCCCTGGGGGGGCTGGGACAGATACGCAGTATTTT.

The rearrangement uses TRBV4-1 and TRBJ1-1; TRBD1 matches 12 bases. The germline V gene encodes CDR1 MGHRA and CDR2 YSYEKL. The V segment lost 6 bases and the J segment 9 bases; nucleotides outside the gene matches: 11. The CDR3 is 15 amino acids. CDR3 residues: CASSLGQGARPQAFF. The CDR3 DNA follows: TGCGCCAGCAGTCTGGGACAGGGGGCAAGACCCCAAGCTTTCTTT.

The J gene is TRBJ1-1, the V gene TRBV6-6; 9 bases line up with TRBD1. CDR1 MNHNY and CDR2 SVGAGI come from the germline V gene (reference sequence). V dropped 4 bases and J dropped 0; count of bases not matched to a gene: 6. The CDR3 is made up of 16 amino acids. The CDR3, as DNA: TGTGCCAGCAGTTTGGGGACAGGGACCATGAACACTGAAGCTTTCTTT. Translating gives CASSLGTGTMNTEAFF.

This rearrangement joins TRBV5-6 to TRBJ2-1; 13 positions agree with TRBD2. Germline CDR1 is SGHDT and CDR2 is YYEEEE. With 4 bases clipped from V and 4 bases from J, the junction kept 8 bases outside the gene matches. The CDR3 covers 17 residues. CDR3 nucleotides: TGTGCCAGCAGCATAGGACTAGCGGGAGCGCTGTACAATGAGCAGTTCTTC. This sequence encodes CASSIGLAGALYNEQFF.

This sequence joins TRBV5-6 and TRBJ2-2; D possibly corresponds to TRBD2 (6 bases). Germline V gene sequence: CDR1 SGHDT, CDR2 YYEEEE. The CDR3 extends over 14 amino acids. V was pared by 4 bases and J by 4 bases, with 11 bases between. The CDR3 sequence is CASSPGLSTGELFF. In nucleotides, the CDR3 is TGTGCCAGCAGCCCAGGACTAAGCACCGGGGAGCTGTTTTTT.

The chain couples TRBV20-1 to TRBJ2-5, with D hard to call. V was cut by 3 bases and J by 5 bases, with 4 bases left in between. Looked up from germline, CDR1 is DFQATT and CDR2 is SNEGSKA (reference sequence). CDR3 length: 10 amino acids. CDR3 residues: CSASLETQYF. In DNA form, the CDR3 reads TGCAGTGCTAGTCTCGAGACCCAGTACTTC.

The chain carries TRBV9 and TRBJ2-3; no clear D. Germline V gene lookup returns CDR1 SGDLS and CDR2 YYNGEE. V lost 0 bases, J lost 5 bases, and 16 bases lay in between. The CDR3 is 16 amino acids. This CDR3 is CASSVGRLNPGDTQYF. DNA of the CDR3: TGTGCCAGCAGCGTAGGTCGCCTTAATCCGGGAGATACGCAGTATTTT. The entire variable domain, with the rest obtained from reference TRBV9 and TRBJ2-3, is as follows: DSGVTQTPKHLITATGQRVTLRCSPRSGDLSVYWYQQSLDQGLQFLIQYYNGEERAKGNILERFSAQQFPDLHSELNLSSLELGDSALYFCASSVGRLNPGDTQYFGPGTRLTVL.

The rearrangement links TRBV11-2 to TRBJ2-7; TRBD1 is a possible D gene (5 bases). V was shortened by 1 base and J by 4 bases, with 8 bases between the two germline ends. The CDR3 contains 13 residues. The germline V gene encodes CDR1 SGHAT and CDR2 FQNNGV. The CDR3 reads CASSLAGPYEQYF. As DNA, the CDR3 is TGTGCCAGCAGCTTAGCAGGGCCTTACGAGCAGTACTTC.

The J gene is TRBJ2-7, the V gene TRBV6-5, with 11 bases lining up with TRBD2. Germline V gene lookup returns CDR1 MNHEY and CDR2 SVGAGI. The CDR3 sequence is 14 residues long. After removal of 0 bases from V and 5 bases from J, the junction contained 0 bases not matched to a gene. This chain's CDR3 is CASSYSSGRDEQYF. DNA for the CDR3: TGTGCCAGCAGTTACTCTAGCGGGAGGGACGAGCAGTACTTC.

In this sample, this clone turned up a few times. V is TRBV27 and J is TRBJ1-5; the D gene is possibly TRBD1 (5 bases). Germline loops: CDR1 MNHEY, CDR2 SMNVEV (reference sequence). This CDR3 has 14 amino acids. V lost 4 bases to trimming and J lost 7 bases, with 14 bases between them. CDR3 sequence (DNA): TGTGCCAGCAGTTCCGACAGCCTCAGGCAGCCCCAGCATTTT. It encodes CASSSDSLRQPQHF.

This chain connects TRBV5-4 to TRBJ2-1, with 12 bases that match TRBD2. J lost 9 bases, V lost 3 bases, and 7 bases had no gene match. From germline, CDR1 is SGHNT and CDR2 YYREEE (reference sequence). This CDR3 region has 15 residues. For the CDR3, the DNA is TGTGCCAGCAGCTGGCGGCTAGCGGGAGGGTCTGAGCAGTTCTTC. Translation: CASSWRLAGGSEQFF.

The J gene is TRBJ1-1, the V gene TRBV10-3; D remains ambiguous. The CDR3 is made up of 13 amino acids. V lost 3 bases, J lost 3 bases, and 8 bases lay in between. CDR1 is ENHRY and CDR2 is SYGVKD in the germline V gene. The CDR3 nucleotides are TGTGCCATCAGTGACCTACAGTACACTGAAGCTTTCTTT. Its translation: CAISDLQYTEAFF.

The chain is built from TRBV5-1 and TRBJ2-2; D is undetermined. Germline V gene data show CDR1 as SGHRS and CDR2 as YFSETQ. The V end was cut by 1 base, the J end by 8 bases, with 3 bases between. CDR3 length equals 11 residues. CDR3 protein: CASSLPGELFF. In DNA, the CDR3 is TGCGCCAGCAGCTTGCCGGGGGAGCTGTTTTTT.

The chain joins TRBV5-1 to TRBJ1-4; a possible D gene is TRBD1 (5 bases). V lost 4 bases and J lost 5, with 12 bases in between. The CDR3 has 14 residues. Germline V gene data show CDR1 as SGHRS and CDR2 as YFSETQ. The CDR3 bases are TGCGCCAGCAGCATGGCCGGGGGGAATGAAAAACTGTTTTTT. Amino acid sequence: CASSMAGGNEKLFF.